This TCR beta chain was retrieved from a study of CD8+CD57+ T cells in acquired aplastic anemia. Study-level points and caveats: Patient and control CD8+ Simpson's diversity was not significantly different.

V gave up 3 bases and J gave up 4 bases; unmatched junction bases: 7. This CDR3 spans 16 amino acids. CDR1 and CDR2 (germline): SGHRS, YFSETQ. This clonotype was seen ten or more times. Its antigen is not known. Genomic DNA acted as the template from which TCR beta VDJ combination and CDR3 sequence profiling were carried out. TCRdb analysed the reads with MiXCR anew, one entry per CDR3 protein. The table includes over 150,000 distinct CDR3 sequences, 50% to 55% detected once. The clonotype originates from a human donor in good health, serving as a control. The sequenced sample was sorted CD4+, CD8+, or CD8+CD57+ T cells (not recorded which) from PBMCs. The chain links TRBV5-1 to TRBJ2-3, with 11 bases lining up with TRBD2. The CDR3 sequence: CASSSLAGGVADTQYF. CDR3 nucleotides: TGCGCCAGCAGCTCTCTAGCGGGGGGTGTGGCAGATACGCAGTATTTT.